The rows below give T cell receptor beta chains drawn from one sample of a study of blood T cell repertoires in COVID-19. Assay used: immunoSEQ multiplex PCR; TCRdb lists only in-frame clones, some missing. The table lists about 64,000 clones, around four fifths of them singletons. Input material: peripheral blood. The origin of the receptors is a human donor in a cohort sampled during active COVID-19. CDR3s include the opening cysteine and the closing phenylalanine or tryptophan.

V gene	CDR3 length	J gene	CDR3 protein
TRBV2	15	TRBJ2-5	CASRPTSGGEETQYF
TRBV7-6	15	TRBJ2-5	CASSPRTSSPETQYF
TRBV9	15	TRBJ2-3	CASSVGNRGTDTQYF
TRBV11-2	12	TRBJ2-7	CASSPGQGEQYF
TRBV3-1/TRBV3-2	16	TRBJ2-7	CASSQGISGGLYEQYF
TRBV11-1	14	TRBJ2-5	CASKPQGAKETQYF
TRBV3-1/TRBV3-2	14	TRBJ2-1	CASSQAGGYGEQFF
TRBV7-8	13	TRBJ1-5	CASSGVGNQPQHF
TRBV15	18	TRBJ1-1	CATSRVSLENRGLTEAFF
TRBV5-4	13	TRBJ1-3	CASSGQNGNTIYF
TRBV11-3	15	TRBJ2-3	CASSTGSAGGDTQYF
TRBV4-1	12	TRBJ2-1	CASSPRDNEQFF
TRBV5-1	14	TRBJ1-1	CASSLVVEGTEAFF
TRBV5-1	15	TRBJ2-3	CASRRTSGGTDTQYF
TRBV18	16	TRBJ1-2	CASSPQDRDRGKGYTF
TRBV7-8	14	TRBJ1-5	CASSHGTGVKPQHF
TRBV2	16	TRBJ1-6	CASSARAGQGVSPLHF
TRBV4-2	18	TRBJ1-3	CASSQDPQGWGSGNTIYF
TRBV7-2	15	TRBJ1-4	CASSFRTGSNEKLFF
TRBV3-1/TRBV3-2	16	TRBJ2-2	CASSHSSAANTGELFF
TRBV4-1	19	TRBJ2-1	CASSQYTLVTASSYNEQFF
TRBV7-8	13	TRBJ1-4	CASSSEALEKLFF
TRBV11-2	17	TRBJ2-2	CASSLASRGGTTGELFF
TRBV5-1	16	TRBJ1-1	CASSQATGGVNTEAFF
TRBV3-1/TRBV3-2	13	TRBJ2-1	CASSQDAGTGQFF
TRBV6-5	14	TRBJ2-2	CASMRSGGTGELFF
TRBV14	11	TRBJ2-1	CASNQGYEQFF
TRBV2	14	TRBJ2-7	CASSLSRVSYEQYF
TRBV6-6	15	TRBJ1-4	CASSYSIRHGEKLFF
TRBV7-9	18	TRBJ2-1	CASRPLAAADRGYNEQFF
TRBV29-1	11	TRBJ2-7	CSVSQGDEQYF
TRBV12-3/TRBV12-4	13	TRBJ2-5	CASSRGGQETQYF
TRBV3-1/TRBV3-2	14	TRBJ1-1	CASSQTTGRTEAFF
TRBV4-2	15	TRBJ2-1	CASSQDLQGGNEQFF
TRBV3-1/TRBV3-2	12	TRBJ2-3	CASSPFADTQYF
TRBV18	13	TRBJ2-1	CASSPGGMGEQFF
TRBV2	13	TRBJ1-1	CASSRQGNTEAFF
TRBV11-3	13	TRBJ2-3	CASSTGVGPTQYF
TRBV28	16	TRBJ2-1	CASSSPPGTGSYEQFF
TRBV29-1	13	TRBJ1-1	CSGQTGMGTEAFF
TRBV10-3	14	TRBJ1-1	CAISEHLMNTEAFF
TRBV29-1	14	TRBJ2-4	CSARSHLAKNIQYF
TRBV12-5	15	TRBJ1-1	CASGLGRGVNTEAFF
TRBV28	15	TRBJ1-1	CASGLETGANTEAFF
TRBV11-3	14	TRBJ2-7	CASSSGQGTYEQYF
TRBV6-2/TRBV6-3	16	TRBJ2-2	CASSRGTFANTGELFF
TRBV9	16	TRBJ2-7	CASSPYPRGGDYEQYF
TRBV4-1	19	TRBJ2-5	CASSLGTSGGKGYQETQYF
TRBV10-1	15	TRBJ2-5	CASSSSGGSQETQYF
TRBV5-5	16	TRBJ2-1	CASSSLPGQGSNEQFF
TRBV7-8	14	TRBJ1-2	CASSSLDRGYGYTF
TRBV5-1	15	TRBJ1-2	CASSLASGQGGGYTF
TRBV25-1	13	TRBJ1-2	CASSPGVVYGYTF
TRBV6-5	13	TRBJ2-7	CASSNGLLYEQYF
TRBV28	12	TRBJ2-1	CASRLSYNEQFF
TRBV10-1	17	TRBJ2-4	CASSRDRGRGAKNIQYF
TRBV18	16	TRBJ1-5	CASSRAGGARSQPQHF
TRBV20-1	10	TRBJ1-1	CSATVTEAFF
TRBV14	15	TRBJ2-3	CASSQGTSGAGTQYF
TRBV11-2	16	TRBJ2-7	CASSLAGQGAIYEQYF